This T cell receptor (beta chain) was profiled in a study of T cell responses to AZD1222 COVID-19 vaccine. Study-level points and caveats: Without day 14 samples, only post-peak T cell repertoires were studied. Along spike, vaccine-associated CD4 TCRs were found throughout, with dominance at 160-218 and 743-854.

The CDR3 spans 18 residues. Germline values: CDR1 LNHDA, CDR2 SQIVND (reference sequence). The J segment lost 0 bases and the V segment lost 6 bases, leaving 9 bases of the junction unmatched. Details on this clone: What it binds is not known.

Produced via immunoSEQ multiplex PCR; TCRdb's table is partial and in-frame only. The table shows about 120,000 clones, with roughly 84% occurring only once. The input for sequencing was peripheral blood, taken on day 0 of AZD1222 vaccination. This receptor was identified in an adult in good health. V usage is TRBV19 and J usage is TRBJ2-1; 12 bases map to TRBD2. For the CDR3, the DNA is TGTGCCAGTAGGCAAAATACGGGACTAGCGGGCTCCTACAATGAGCAGTTCTTC. Residues: CASRQNTGLAGSYNEQFF.